The 24 T cell receptor beta chains in this list originate from one sample, sequenced in a study of blood T cell repertoires in COVID-19. Profiled with immunoSEQ multiplex PCR; TCRdb holds only in-frame clones, not every one. Of approximately 150,000 clones in the sample, approximately 82% were seen once. Sequenced: peripheral blood. Every receptor here comes from a man in his sixties or seventies who had recovered from COVID-19.

This clone was observed a single time. The genes are TRBV27 and TRBJ1-5; D may be TRBD1 (5 bases). Trimming cost V 0 bases and J 2 bases, with 11 bases left between them. CDR3 length equals 16 residues. Germline V lookup: CDR1 MNHEY, CDR2 SMNVEV (reference sequence). CDR3 coding DNA: TGTGCCAGCAGTTTATCCGGGGGTTCTGGCAATCAGCCCCAGCATTTT. It specifies CASSLSGGSGNQPQHF.

The chain links TRBV6-4 to TRBJ1-2; D perhaps matches TRBD1 (6 bases). The CDR3 is made up of 14 amino acids. Germline V gives CDR1 MRHNA, CDR2 SNTAGT. Trimming stripped 6 bases from V and 4 bases from J, with 15 bases between. CDR3 loop: CASSPGEGVYGYTF. The CDR3 nucleotides read TGTGCCAGCAGCCCCGGGGAGGGGGTCTATGGCTACACCTTC.

The chain uses TRBV29-1 and TRBJ1-1, with 8 nucleotides matching TRBD1. The CDR3 is 15 amino acids. Germline CDR1 reads SQVTM; CDR2 reads ANQGSEA. After removal of 7 bases from V and 0 bases from J, the junction contained 10 bases not matched to a gene. The CDR3 reads CSAGSRQGLNTEAFF. CDR3 DNA: TGCAGCGCGGGATCGCGACAGGGGTTGAACACTGAAGCTTTCTTT.

V usage is TRBV6-5 and J usage is TRBJ2-5; D not certain. This CDR3 contains 11 residues. V was shortened by 6 bases and J by 2 bases, with 4 bases between the two germline ends. Germline CDR1 and CDR2: MNHEY and SVGAGI. The CDR3 sequence: CASREQETQYF. The CDR3, as DNA: TGTGCCAGCAGAGAGCAAGAGACCCAGTACTTC.

This clone was seen at least ten times. Other DNA sequences of this sample code for an identical CDR3. The chain couples TRBV6-5 to TRBJ1-5; tentative D call: TRBD1 (5 bases). Trimming shortened V by 0 bases and J by 3 bases, and 9 bases separated the two germline ends. Germline CDR1 is MNHEY and CDR2 is SVGAGI. This CDR3 has 15 residues. This CDR3 reads CASSYSGGNNQPQHF. Written as DNA, the CDR3 is TGTGCCAGCAGTTACTCCGGGGGGAACAATCAGCCCCAGCATTTT.

CDR3 sequence (DNA): TGTGCCAGCAGCTTAGGGGGTCGACAGGGGGCGGGTGAAAAACTGTTTTTT. Protein product: CASSLGGRQGAGEKLFF. The V and J genes are TRBV7-2 and TRBJ1-4; 10 positions match TRBD1. The J segment lost 7 bases and the V segment lost 1 base, leaving 9 bases of the junction unmatched. This CDR3 comprises 17 residues. Germline V gives CDR1 SGHTA, CDR2 FQGNSA.

The genes are TRBV11-2 and TRBJ2-1, with TRBD2 matching 11 bases. The length of the CDR3 is 15 residues. Losses at the gene ends were 5 bases for V and 9 bases for J; bases not matched to a gene: 9. Germline values: CDR1 SGHAT, CDR2 FQNNGV. CDR3 protein: CASSPTTSGAPEQFF. CDR3 coding DNA: TGTGCCAGCAGCCCTACGACTAGCGGGGCGCCTGAGCAGTTCTTC.

The J gene is TRBJ2-3, the V gene TRBV5-1, with 9 bases that match TRBD1. The junction had 7 bases not matched to a gene; V was cut back by 4 bases and J by 7 bases. The CDR3 length is 14 residues. The germline V gene has CDR1 SGHRS and CDR2 YFSETQ. CDR3 amino acids: CASSAWTGENTQYF. The CDR3 coding sequence is TGCGCCAGCAGCGCATGGACAGGGGAGAATACGCAGTATTTT.

This chain connects TRBV5-8 to TRBJ2-1; D perhaps matches TRBD2 (6 bases). There are 16 residues in the CDR3. Germline lookup yields CDR1 SGHTS and CDR2 YDEGEE. The V and J ends lost 7 bases and 6 bases respectively, with 23 bases between them. CDR3 coding DNA: TGTGCCAGCGGGATTAAGATAGCGGAGCCTTCCAATGAGCAGTTCTTC. It translates to CASGIKIAEPSNEQFF.

This clone is a singleton in its sample. One end of the junction does not line up with germline, which may come from a read error. This chain connects TRBV7-7 to TRBJ2-2, with a possible D match to TRBD1 (6 bases). The CDR3 sequence is 14 residues long. CDR1 SSHAT and CDR2 FNYEAQ come from the germline V gene (reference sequence). The CDR3 nucleotides are TGTGCTAGCAGCTTAGAGGGGGACACCGGGGAGCTGTTTTTT. It is translated as CASSLEGDTGELFF.

The chain joins TRBV3-1 (or the pseudogene TRBV3-2) to TRBJ2-7; TRBD2 aligns across 8 bases. Germline CDR1 LGHDT, CDR2 YNNKEL (reference sequence). V shed 0 bases, J shed 4 bases, and the junction held 2 bases outside the gene matches. The CDR3 spans 14 residues. CDR3 DNA sequence: TGTGCCAGCAGCCAAGATCCGGGGGGGTACGAGCAGTACTTC. Its translation is CASSQDPGGYEQYF.

J is TRBJ2-4 and V is TRBV7-2, with D maybe TRBD1 (5 bases). Trimming removed 5 bases at V and 8 bases at J, with 16 bases between. CDR1 is SGHTA and CDR2 is FQGNSA in the germline V gene. This CDR3 is 14 amino acids long. The CDR3 DNA is TGTGCCAGCAGCCCCAAAGCCGCCAGGGACATTCAGTACTTC. Protein: CASSPKAARDIQYF.

The chain recombines TRBV29-1 with TRBJ2-7; 13 nucleotides align to TRBD2. The germline CDR1 and CDR2 sequences are SQVTM and ANQGSEA. Trimming removed 3 bases from V and 2 bases from J; junction bases left unmatched: 4. The CDR3 loop spans 15 amino acids. In DNA, the CDR3 is TGCAGCGTTGATCCACTAGCGGGAGGGCCCTACGAGCAGTACTTC. This gives the protein CSVDPLAGGPYEQYF.

The chain links TRBV6-5 to TRBJ2-3; 10 bases match TRBD2. This CDR3 contains 15 residues. Trimming removed 7 bases from V and 1 base from J; junction bases left unmatched: 5. Germline V CDR1 and CDR2: MNHEY, SVGAGI. The CDR3 region is CASTAGTSGTDTQYF. In DNA form, the CDR3 reads TGTGCCAGCACTGCCGGGACTAGCGGCACAGATACGCAGTATTTT.

The V and J genes are TRBV29-1 and TRBJ1-1; no clear D gene. V was clipped by 4 bases and J by 6 bases, with 9 bases between them. CDR3 length: 11 amino acids. Germline loops: CDR1 SQVTM, CDR2 ANQGSEA. The CDR3 sequence is CSVVGSAEAFF. Written as DNA, the CDR3 is TGCAGCGTTGTGGGGAGCGCTGAAGCTTTCTTT.

The chain has TRBV5-1 and TRBJ1-1; D not resolved. The CDR3 spans 15 residues. Germline V gene data show CDR1 as SGHRS and CDR2 as YFSETQ. The ends were cut back, 3 bases at V and 4 bases at J, with 16 bases in the middle. CDR3 bases: TGCGCCAGCAGCTCGACCGGGCTCGAGGGCACTGAAGCTTTCTTT. Its translation: CASSSTGLEGTEAFF.

The CDR3 protein is CASRPPGTGLYEQYF. The CDR3 coding sequence is TGTGCCAGCAGGCCCCCCGGGACAGGGCTCTACGAGCAGTACTTC. The rearrangement uses TRBV6-5 and TRBJ2-7; 9 nucleotides match TRBD1. This CDR3 spans 15 amino acids. V shed 6 bases and J 3 bases; nucleotides not matched to a gene: 9. CDR1 and CDR2 from the germline V gene are MNHEY and SVGAGI.

This rearrangement joins TRBV27 to TRBJ2-3; tentatively, D is TRBD1 (5 bases). This CDR3 comprises 14 residues. V lost 4 bases and J lost 2, with 10 bases in between. Per germline, CDR1 MNHEY and CDR2 SMNVEV (reference sequence). The CDR3 loop is CASSYDSLTDTQYF. CDR3 DNA: TGTGCCAGCAGTTATGACAGCCTCACAGATACGCAGTATTTT.

DNA of the CDR3: TGTGCCAGCAGCTTAGGGAGGGAAAAACTGTTTTTT. Translated: CASSLGREKLFF. This chain uses TRBV11-2 with TRBJ1-4; unclear D gene. This CDR3 is built from 12 residues. Germline loops: CDR1 SGHAT, CDR2 FQNNGV. The V end lost 1 base, the J end lost 8 bases, and 5 bases lay between the germline ends.

CDR3 amino acids: CASSNRLAGNVTDTQYF. CDR3 nucleotides: TGTGCCAGCAGCAACCGACTAGCGGGAAACGTAACAGATACGCAGTATTTT. The chain links TRBV21-1 to TRBJ2-3; TRBD2 was called by the table and not checked on the DNA. TRBV21-1 is termed a pseudogene. The length of the CDR3 is 17 residues.

The chain uses TRBV6-6 and TRBJ2-7; TRBD1 agrees at 7 bases. Trimming took 4 bases from V and 4 from J; bases not matched to a gene: 7. CDR1 and CDR2 from the germline V gene are MNHNY and SVGAGI (reference sequence). CDR3 size: 14 residues. The DNA for the CDR3 is TGTGCCAGCAGTTCCAGGACAGGTGATTACGAGCAGTACTTC. Its protein product is CASSSRTGDYEQYF.

This chain uses TRBV2 with TRBJ1-5; D gene unclear. Germline V gene data show CDR1 as SNHLY and CDR2 as FYNNEI. The CDR3 has 14 amino acids. V was cut by 6 bases and J by 3 bases, with 12 bases left in between. The CDR3 protein is CASRLGSPNQPQHF. In DNA form, the CDR3 reads TGTGCCAGCAGGTTGGGGAGCCCCAATCAGCCCCAGCATTTT.

The chain recombines TRBV9 with TRBJ2-2; 8 bases agree with TRBD2. Germline V gene lookup returns CDR1 SGDLS and CDR2 YYNGEE. V gave up 4 bases and J gave up 2 bases; unmatched junction bases: 4. The CDR3 totals 15 residues. CDR3 sequence reads: CASSPTSGNTGELFF. The CDR3 DNA follows: TGTGCCAGCAGCCCCACTAGCGGTAACACCGGGGAGCTGTTTTTT.

The J gene is TRBJ2-1, the V gene TRBV28; 14 positions agree with TRBD2. Germline V gene data show CDR1 as MDHEN and CDR2 as SYDVKM. The CDR3 has 15 amino acids. Trimming cost V 4 bases and J 9 bases; bases outside gene matches: 5. This CDR3 reads CASSSGTSGSSEQFF. CDR3 in DNA: TGTGCCAGCAGTTCCGGGACTAGCGGGAGTAGTGAGCAGTTCTTC.